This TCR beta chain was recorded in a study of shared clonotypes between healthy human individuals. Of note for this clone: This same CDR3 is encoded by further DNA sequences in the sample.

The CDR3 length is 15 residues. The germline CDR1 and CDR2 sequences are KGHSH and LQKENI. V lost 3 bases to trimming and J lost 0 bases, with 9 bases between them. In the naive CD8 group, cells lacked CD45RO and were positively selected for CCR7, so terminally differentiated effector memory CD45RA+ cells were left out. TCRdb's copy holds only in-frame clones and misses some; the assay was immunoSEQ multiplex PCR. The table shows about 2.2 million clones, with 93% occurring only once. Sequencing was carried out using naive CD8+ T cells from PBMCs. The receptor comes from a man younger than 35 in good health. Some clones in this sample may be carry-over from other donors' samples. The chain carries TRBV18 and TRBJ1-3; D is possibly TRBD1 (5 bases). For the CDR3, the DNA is TGTGCCAGCTCACCCCCGGGGGGCTCTGGAAACACCATATATTTT. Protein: CASSPPGGSGNTIYF.